Listed below are T cell receptor beta chains from one sample, sequenced in a study of PD-L1 blockade in urothelial cancer. The protocol was immunoSEQ multiplex PCR, while the TCRdb copy is restricted to in-frame clones and leaves out a portion. This repertoire shows fewer than 60,000 clones, approximately 84% found once; its top ten account for 1% to 1.5%. Sequenced here: PBMCs, sampled around atezolizumab (anti-PD-L1) treatment. Receptors originate from a man aged 45 to 65 with urothelial cancer. The conserved cysteine and the conserved F or W are not part of the CDR3 here. The D gene is left open where the match is weak. Clone size appears in some rows only: once, few, many, or a class for an expanded clone.

TRBV6-4	NA	TRBJ2-2	NA	ASGNPGYGVPGELF
TRBV30	NA	TRBJ2-7	NA	AWTRGYEQY
TRBV19	NA	TRBJ2-7	NA	ASSPSAASSYEQY
TRBV7-2	NA	TRBJ2-1	TRBD2	ASSLESLAGNEQF
TRBV5-1	NA	TRBJ1-2	TRBD1	ASSPRTGENYGYT
TRBV28	NA	TRBJ2-2	NA	ASSLYPEGELF
TRBV14	NA	TRBJ2-3	NA	ASSQAGGRDTQY
TRBV7-9	NA	TRBJ2-7	NA	ASSPRYEQY
TRBV18	NA	TRBJ2-3	NA	ASSPPASSTDTQY
TRBV11-3	NA	TRBJ2-1	TRBD1	ASSHWDRDHEQF
TRBV9	NA	TRBJ2-1	NA	ASSVDPKLVLGVADIYNEQF
TRBV5-1	NA	TRBJ1-2	NA	ASSEAGVGYT
TRBV28	NA	TRBJ1-5	NA	ASTQGGGMGSNQPQH
TRBV12-5	NA	TRBJ2-1	NA	ASGLEGVNNEQF
TRBV6-5	NA	TRBJ2-7	NA	ASSEDSNKQY
TRBV5-6	NA	TRBJ2-5	TRBD1	ASSLDGTGGYKTQY
TRBV7-8	NA	TRBJ2-6	TRBD2	ASSLAGGGRPPGANVLT
TRBV11-2	NA	TRBJ2-3	NA	ASSLGLSTDTQY
TRBV2	NA	TRBJ2-4	NA	ASSDPQAKNIQY
TRBV7-6	NA	TRBJ2-7	NA	ASSLDSGPYEQY
TRBV5-4	NA	TRBJ2-1	TRBD2	ASSDAKGASGSFGNEQF
TRBV29-1	NA	TRBJ2-1	TRBD2	SVGGLAGVFEQF
TRBV12-5	NA	TRBJ1-5	TRBD1	ASGLVLGTGDSNQPQH
TRBV6-4	NA	TRBJ2-2	NA	ASSEEINTGELF
TRBV6-1	NA	TRBJ2-7	TRBD1	ASSPITGTGREQY
TRBV28	NA	TRBJ1-5	NA	ASSLTFPSNQPQH
TRBV27	NA	TRBJ2-7	NA	ASMGWGGQYEQY
TRBV7-9	few	TRBJ2-1	NA	ASSRLGQPGSYNEQF
TRBV27	NA	TRBJ2-5	TRBD2	ASSITSGETQY
TRBV9	NA	TRBJ2-5	TRBD1	ASSAQGDGTQY
TRBV5-4	NA	TRBJ1-2	TRBD1	ASSGQDRRHGYT
TRBV30	once	TRBJ2-7	TRBD1	AWSDRDYEQY
TRBV23-1	once	TRBJ1-2	NA	ASSQGPQLEDNYGYT
TRBV7-3	NA	TRBJ2-5	TRBD2	ASSLIAGIQETQY
TRBV14	NA	TRBJ1-2	NA	ASSQLLQGPETNYGYT
TRBV15	NA	TRBJ2-7	TRBD1	ATTPDRGSYEQY
TRBV18	NA	TRBJ1-5	NA	ASSATGYSNQPQH
TRBV19	few	TRBJ1-1	NA	ASTDRLNTEAF
TRBV7-8	once	TRBJ2-5	NA	ASSRVSKTQY
TRBV11-2	NA	TRBJ1-1	TRBD1	ASRMTGGNTEAF
TRBV10-1	NA	TRBJ2-7	TRBD1	ASSEEGQGLGEQY
TRBV5-6	NA	TRBJ2-1	NA	ASSPGLYNEQF
TRBV5-1	NA	TRBJ1-1	NA	ASSLSDRVLNTEAF
TRBV19	NA	TRBJ1-1	NA	ASSVSAANTEAF
TRBV29-1	once	TRBJ1-1	TRBD1	SVGQGSSTEAF
TRBV6-6	few	TRBJ1-2	TRBD1	ASSLLRTGNNGYT
TRBV5-1	NA	TRBJ2-7	TRBD2	ASSSTSGTYEQY
TRBV5-4	NA	TRBJ2-7	NA	ASTDWREQY
TRBV6-4	NA	TRBJ2-7	NA	ASSDWGHPYEQY
TRBV6-4	once	TRBJ1-4	TRBD1	ASSDPIGRDSSGEKLF
TRBV7-2	NA	TRBJ1-3	NA	ASSPTHSRSNTIY
TRBV5-1	NA	TRBJ1-4	NA	ASSLDTLRGEKLF
TRBV5-5	once	TRBJ2-7	NA	ASSSDRLQQY
TRBV5-5	few	TRBJ2-6	TRBD1	ASSSTGGKVGANVLT
TRBV11-3	NA	TRBJ2-1	TRBD2	ASSLGERGPPYNEQF